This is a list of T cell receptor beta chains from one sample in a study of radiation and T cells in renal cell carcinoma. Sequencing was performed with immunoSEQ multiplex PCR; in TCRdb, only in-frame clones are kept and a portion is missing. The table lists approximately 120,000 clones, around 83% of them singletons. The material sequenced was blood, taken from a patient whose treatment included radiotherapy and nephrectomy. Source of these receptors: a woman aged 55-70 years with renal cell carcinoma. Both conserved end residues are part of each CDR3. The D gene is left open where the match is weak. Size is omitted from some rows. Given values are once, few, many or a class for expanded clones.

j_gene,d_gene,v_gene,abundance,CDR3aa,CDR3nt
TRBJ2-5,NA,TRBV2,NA,CATTRQQKETQYF,TGTGCCACCACTAGGCAGCAGAAAGAGACCCAGTACTTC
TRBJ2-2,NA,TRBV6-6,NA,CASSYSVVAGELFF,TGTGCCAGCAGTTACTCTGTCGTGGCCGGGGAGCTGTTTTTT
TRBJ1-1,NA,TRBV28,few,CASSFNGGLEAFF,TGTGCCAGCAGTTTTAATGGGGGGCTAGAAGCTTTCTTT
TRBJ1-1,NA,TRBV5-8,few,CASSLQGSSEAFF,TGTGCCAGCAGCTTGCAGGGGTCGAGTGAAGCTTTCTTT
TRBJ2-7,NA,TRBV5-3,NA,CARSCRQGWNF,TGTGCCAGAAGCTGTCGTCAGGGGTGGAACTTC
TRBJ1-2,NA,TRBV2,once,CASSEGPGGGVGYTF,TGTGCCAGCAGTGAAGGACCGGGGGGCGGCGTCGGCTACACCTTC
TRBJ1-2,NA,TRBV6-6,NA,CASSFGGVAGYTF,TGTGCCAGCAGTTTCGGGGGGGTGGCTGGCTACACCTTC
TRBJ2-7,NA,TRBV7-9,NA,CASSLVDYEQYF,TGTGCCAGCAGCTTAGTGGACTACGAGCAGTACTTC
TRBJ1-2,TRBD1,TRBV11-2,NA,CASSSPTRDRGNGYTF,TGTGCCAGCAGCTCCCCTACCCGGGACAGGGGTAACGGCTACACCTTC
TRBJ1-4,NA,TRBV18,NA,CASSPEKSAEKLFF,TGTGCCAGCTCACCAGAAAAGAGCGCGGAAAAACTGTTTTTT
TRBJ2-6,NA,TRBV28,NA,CASSLTGSGANVLTF,TGTGCCAGCAGTTTGACGGGATCTGGGGCCAACGTCCTGACTTTC
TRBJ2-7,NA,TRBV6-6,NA,CASRYREGRSYEQYF,TGTGCCAGCAGGTACAGGGAGGGTCGGTCCTACGAGCAGTACTTC
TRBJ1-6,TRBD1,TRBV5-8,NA,CASSLRTGRVRLHF,TGTGCCAGCAGCCTACGGACAGGGAGAGTACGCCTCCACTTT
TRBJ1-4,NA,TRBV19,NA,CASSTGGSNEKLFF,TGTGCCAGTAGTACCGGGGGGTCTAATGAAAAACTGTTTTTT
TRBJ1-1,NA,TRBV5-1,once,CASSLGAGYSEAFF,TGCGCCAGCAGCTTAGGGGCGGGGTATTCCGAAGCTTTCTTT
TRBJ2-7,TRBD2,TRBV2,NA,CASSLEREGSEQYF,TGTGCCAGCAGTTTAGAGCGGGAGGGCAGCGAGCAGTACTTC
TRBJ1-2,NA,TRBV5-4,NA,CASSPGPGNGYTF,TGTGCCAGCAGCCCGGGACCGGGGAATGGCTACACCTTC
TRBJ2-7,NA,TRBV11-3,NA,CASSFSGLNYEQYF,TGTGCCAGCAGCTTTTCAGGGCTCAACTACGAGCAGTACTTC
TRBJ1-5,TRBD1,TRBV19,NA,CASSIGQGAQPQHF,TGTGCCAGTAGTATCGGGCAGGGGGCTCAGCCCCAGCATTTT
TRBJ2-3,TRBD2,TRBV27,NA,CASSSPTSGGADTQYF,TGTGCCAGCAGTTCGCCGACTAGCGGGGGGGCAGATACGCAGTATTTT
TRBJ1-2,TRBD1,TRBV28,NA,CASKGQGITNYGYTF,TGTGCCAGTAAAGGACAGGGGATTACCAACTATGGCTACACCTTC
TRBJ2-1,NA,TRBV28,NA,CASSLDDGDYNEQFF,TGTGCCAGCAGTTTAGACGATGGCGACTACAATGAGCAGTTCTTC
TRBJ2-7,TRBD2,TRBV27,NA,CASSLRREASYEQYF,TGTGCCAGCAGTTTACGGCGGGAGGCCTCCTACGAGCAGTACTTC
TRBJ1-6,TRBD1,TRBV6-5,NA,CASRLQGAGYSPLHF,TGTGCCAGCAGACTTCAGGGGGCTGGGTATTCACCCCTCCACTTT
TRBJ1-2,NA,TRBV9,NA,CASSAQPLSGYTF,TGTGCCAGCAGCGCACAGCCGCTATCGGGCTACACCTTC
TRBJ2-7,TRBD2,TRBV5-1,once,CASSPSSGRYGEQYF,TGCGCCAGCAGCCCTTCTAGCGGGAGATATGGCGAGCAGTACTTC
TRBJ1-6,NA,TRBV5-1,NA,CASSGGWDSPLHF,TGCGCCAGCAGCGGGGGGTGGGACTCACCCCTCCACTTT
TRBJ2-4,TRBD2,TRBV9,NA,CASSVGLAPVQYF,TGTGCCAGCAGCGTAGGACTAGCTCCTGTTCAGTACTTC
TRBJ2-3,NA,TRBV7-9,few,CSGDNPYHVGTDTQYF,TGTTCCGGGGACAATCCATACCATGTGGGCACAGATACGCAGTATTTT
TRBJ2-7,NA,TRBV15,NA,CATSIDGAGEQYF,TGTGCCACCAGCATAGATGGGGCGGGTGAGCAGTACTTC
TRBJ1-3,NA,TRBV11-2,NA,CASSLVGLSGNTIYF,TGTGCCAGCAGCTTAGTGGGCCTCTCTGGAAACACCATATATTTT
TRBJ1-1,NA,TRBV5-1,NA,CASSPLDPMNTEAFF,TGCGCCAGCAGCCCCTTAGACCCAATGAACACTGAAGCTTTCTTT
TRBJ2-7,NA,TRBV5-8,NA,CASSLRAREQYF,TGTGCCAGCAGCTTGCGGGCACGCGAGCAGTACTTC
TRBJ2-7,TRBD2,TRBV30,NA,CAWSVRLAGGYEQYF,TGTGCCTGGAGTGTACGTTTAGCGGGAGGGTACGAGCAGTACTTC
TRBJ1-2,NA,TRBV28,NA,CASRAGLEGNYGYTF,TGTGCCAGCAGAGCAGGGCTTGAGGGGAACTATGGCTACACCTTC
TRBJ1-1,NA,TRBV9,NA,CASSVGIVAGTEAFF,TGTGCCAGCAGCGTAGGTATAGTGGCCGGGACTGAAGCTTTCTTT
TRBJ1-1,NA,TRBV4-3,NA,CASSQERTGRRAFF,TGCGCCAGCAGCCAAGAACGAACAGGGAGGAGAGCTTTCTTT
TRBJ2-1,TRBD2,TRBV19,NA,CATRLATSFYNEQFF,TGTGCCACCAGACTAGCGACAAGTTTTTACAATGAGCAGTTCTTC
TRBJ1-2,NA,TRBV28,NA,CAGARDTYGYTF,TGTGCCGGGGCCCGGGACACCTATGGCTACACCTTC
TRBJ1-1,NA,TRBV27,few,CASSSLTGRNTEAFF,TGTGCCAGCAGTTCTCTAACAGGACGGAACACTGAAGCTTTCTTT
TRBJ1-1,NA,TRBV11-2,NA,CASSLASGQGTEAFF,TGTGCCAGCAGCTTAGCGTCGGGGCAGGGCACTGAAGCTTTCTTT
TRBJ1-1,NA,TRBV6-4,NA,CATRNAEAFF,TGTGCCACCCGTAATGCAGAAGCTTTCTTT
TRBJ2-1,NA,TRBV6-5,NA,CASSYSRRTGVNEQFF,TGTGCCAGCAGTTACTCGAGACGGACGGGAGTCAATGAGCAGTTCTTC
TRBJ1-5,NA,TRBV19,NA,CASSIRANPSNQPQHF,TGTGCCAGTAGTATAAGGGCAAACCCTAGCAATCAGCCCCAGCATTTT
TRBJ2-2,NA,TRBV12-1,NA,CASSTKQDRGLPGELFF,TGTGCCAGCAGCACGAAACAGGACAGGGGACTGCCCGGGGAGCTGTTTTTT
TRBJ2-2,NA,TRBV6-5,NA,CASSYTFGLVAGELFF,TGTGCCAGCAGTTACACTTTCGGGCTAGTTGCCGGGGAGCTGTTTTTT
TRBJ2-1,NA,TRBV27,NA,CASSRGTNEQFF,TGTGCCAGCAGTCGGGGGACGAATGAGCAGTTCTTC
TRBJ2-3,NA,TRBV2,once,CASRLQGSRADTQYF,TGTGCCAGCAGGCTACAGGGATCTAGGGCAGATACGCAGTATTTT